These 15 T cell receptor beta chains came from one sample sequenced in a study of blood T cell repertoires in COVID-19. Sequencing used immunoSEQ multiplex PCR; TCRdb keeps in-frame clones, though not all of them. The top ten hold about 2.8% of the sample, which has tens of thousands of clones, around 90% seen once. What was sequenced was peripheral blood. These receptors were collected from a man aged 45 to 65 with active COVID-19.

The table lists this clone with a count of one. The rearrangement links TRBV6-5 to TRBJ2-1; the match to TRBD1 covers 7 bases. This CDR3 comprises 13 residues. Germline CDR1 reads MNHEY; CDR2 reads SVGAGI. V shed 6 bases, J shed 4 bases, and the junction held 3 bases outside the gene matches. The CDR3, as DNA: TGTGCCAGCAGCCAGGGGGAGTACAATGAGCAGTTCTTC. Its translation is CASSQGEYNEQFF.

The V call is TRBV18, the J call TRBJ1-6; TRBD1 matches at 9 bases. The CDR3 covers 15 residues. J lost 13 bases, V lost 6 bases, and 13 bases had no gene match. Looked up from germline, CDR1 is KGHSH and CDR2 is LQKENI. CDR3 residues: CASSQGQGTRGPLHF. The CDR3 DNA is TGTGCCAGCTCGCAAGGACAGGGGACCCGAGGGCCCCTCCACTTT. The whole variable domain, filled in from reference TRBV18 and TRBJ1-6, reads NAGVMQNPRHLVRRRGQEARLRCSPMKGHSHVYWYRQLPEEGLKFMVYLQKENIIDESGMPKERFSAEFPKEGPSILRIQQVVRGDSAAYFCASSQGQGTRGPLHFGNGTRLTVT.

The chain is built from TRBV2 and TRBJ2-1, with a weak D call TRBD1 (6 bases). V lost 1 base and J lost 0, with 10 bases in between. CDR1 and CDR2 (germline): SNHLY, FYNNEI. CDR3 length: 16 residues. The CDR3 DNA reads as TGTGCCAGCAGTGAAGAGACAGGCCTCTCCTACAATGAGCAGTTCTTC. It codes for CASSEETGLSYNEQFF.

The rearrangement joins TRBV3-1 (or the pseudogene TRBV3-2) to TRBJ1-1, with D perhaps TRBD1 (6 bases). Looked up from germline, CDR1 is LGHDT and CDR2 is YNNKEL (reference sequence). There are 14 residues in the CDR3. With 4 bases removed from V and 1 base from J, the gap between germline ends came to 10 bases. CDR3 sequence (DNA): TGTGCCAGCAGCCTGGGGGGGCAGAACACTGAAGCTTTCTTT. Its translation: CASSLGGQNTEAFF.

J is TRBJ1-1 and V is TRBV18; TRBD1 agrees at 9 bases. Germline lookup yields CDR1 KGHSH and CDR2 LQKENI. Trimming cost V 5 bases and J 4 bases; bases outside gene matches: 11. The CDR3 spans 16 residues. The chain's CDR3 is CASSRAGTGRGTEAFF. CDR3 DNA sequence: TGTGCCAGCTCAAGGGCGGGGACAGGGCGTGGCACTGAAGCTTTCTTT.

The CDR3: CASSQGGTGYEQYF. CDR3 DNA: TGTGCCAGCAGCCAAGGCGGCACCGGCTACGAGCAGTACTTC. This chain joins TRBV3-1 (or the pseudogene TRBV3-2) and TRBJ2-7; D unresolved. The V gene's germline CDR1 is LGHDT and CDR2 YNNKEL (reference sequence). V was pared by 1 base and J by 3 bases, with 10 bases between. The CDR3 runs 14 residues.

The chain uses TRBV30 and TRBJ2-7, with 9 bases identical to TRBD2. The J segment lost 2 bases and the V segment lost 1 base, leaving 9 bases of the junction unmatched. The CDR3 consists of 16 residues. Germline CDR1 is GTSNPN and CDR2 is SVGIG (reference sequence). In DNA, the CDR3 is TGTGCCTGGAGTGAGGTAGCGGGGGTTACTACCTACGAGCAGTACTTC. Its protein product is CAWSEVAGVTTYEQYF.

The CDR3 protein is CASSATGAGNTIYF. The DNA for the CDR3 is TGTGCCAGCAGCGCTACAGGGGCTGGAAACACCATATATTTT. The rearrangement joins TRBV7-9 to TRBJ1-3, with TRBD1 matching over 7 bases. The V gene's germline CDR1 is SEHNR and CDR2 FQNEAQ (reference sequence). V lost 5 bases to trimming and J lost 2 bases; unmatched junction nucleotides: 3. CDR3 size: 14 residues.

V is TRBV7-3 and J is TRBJ2-3; 12 bases are a match to TRBD2. The CDR3 has 16 amino acids. Germline V gene data show CDR1 as SGHTA and CDR2 as FQGTGA. With 2 bases clipped from V and 6 bases from J, the junction kept 6 bases outside the gene matches. This CDR3 reads CASSLSLAGGTDTQYF. The CDR3 nucleotides read TGTGCCAGCAGCTTATCGCTAGCGGGGGGGACCGATACGCAGTATTTT.

The chain employs TRBV27 and TRBJ1-5, with TRBD1 identical over 8 bases. The CDR3 runs 15 residues. V dropped 6 bases and J dropped 4; count of bases not matched to a gene: 8. Germline V gives CDR1 MNHEY, CDR2 SMNVEV (reference sequence). The CDR3 nucleotides read TGTGCCAGCAGGGCCGGGACAGGCGATAATCAGCCCCAGCATTTT. It codes for CASRAGTGDNQPQHF.

The rearrangement uses TRBV9 and TRBJ2-7, with TRBD1 identical over 8 bases. The J segment lost 7 bases and the V segment lost 4 bases, leaving 7 bases of the junction unmatched. The CDR3 length is 13 residues. Germline V gene lookup returns CDR1 SGDLS and CDR2 YYNGEE. The DNA of the CDR3 is TGTGCCAGCAGCCAGGGGGCGGCCAAGGAGCAGTACTTC. Translated: CASSQGAAKEQYF.

The chain joins TRBV12-3 or TRBV12-4 to TRBJ2-7, with 7 bases fitting TRBD1. This CDR3 is 13 amino acids long. Losses at the gene ends were 10 bases for V and 6 bases for J; bases not matched to a gene: 12. CDR3 protein: CATRPGTAGEQYF. CDR3 bases: TGTGCCACGCGGCCGGGGACAGCCGGCGAGCAGTACTTC.

V usage is TRBV30 and J usage is TRBJ1-6; D is ambiguous. Germline V CDR1 and CDR2: GTSNPN, SVGIG (reference sequence). This CDR3 comprises 15 residues. The ends were cut back, 0 bases at V and 7 bases at J, with 13 bases in the middle. CDR3 residues: CAWSVNWRGNSPLHF. CDR3 DNA sequence: TGTGCCTGGAGTGTCAATTGGCGAGGAAATTCACCCCTCCACTTT.

The rearrangement joins TRBV30 to TRBJ2-4; D is ambiguous. V lost 0 bases and J lost 0, with 9 bases in between. The CDR3 runs 15 residues. Germline V gene data show CDR1 as GTSNPN and CDR2 as SVGIG (reference sequence). The CDR3 nucleotides are TGTGCCTGGAGTGTGCCTACCTTAGCCAAAAACATTCAGTACTTC. Protein: CAWSVPTLAKNIQYF.

The J gene is TRBJ1-4, the V gene TRBV27; the D gene is possibly TRBD1 (6 bases). Germline V gives CDR1 MNHEY, CDR2 SMNVEV (reference sequence). Trimming took 6 bases from V and 11 from J, leaving 22 bases between them. CDR3 length: 15 residues. CDR3 loop: CASRSVGTTSGKLFF. The CDR3 bases are TGTGCCAGCAGGAGTGTCGGGACAACGAGTGGGAAACTGTTTTTT.